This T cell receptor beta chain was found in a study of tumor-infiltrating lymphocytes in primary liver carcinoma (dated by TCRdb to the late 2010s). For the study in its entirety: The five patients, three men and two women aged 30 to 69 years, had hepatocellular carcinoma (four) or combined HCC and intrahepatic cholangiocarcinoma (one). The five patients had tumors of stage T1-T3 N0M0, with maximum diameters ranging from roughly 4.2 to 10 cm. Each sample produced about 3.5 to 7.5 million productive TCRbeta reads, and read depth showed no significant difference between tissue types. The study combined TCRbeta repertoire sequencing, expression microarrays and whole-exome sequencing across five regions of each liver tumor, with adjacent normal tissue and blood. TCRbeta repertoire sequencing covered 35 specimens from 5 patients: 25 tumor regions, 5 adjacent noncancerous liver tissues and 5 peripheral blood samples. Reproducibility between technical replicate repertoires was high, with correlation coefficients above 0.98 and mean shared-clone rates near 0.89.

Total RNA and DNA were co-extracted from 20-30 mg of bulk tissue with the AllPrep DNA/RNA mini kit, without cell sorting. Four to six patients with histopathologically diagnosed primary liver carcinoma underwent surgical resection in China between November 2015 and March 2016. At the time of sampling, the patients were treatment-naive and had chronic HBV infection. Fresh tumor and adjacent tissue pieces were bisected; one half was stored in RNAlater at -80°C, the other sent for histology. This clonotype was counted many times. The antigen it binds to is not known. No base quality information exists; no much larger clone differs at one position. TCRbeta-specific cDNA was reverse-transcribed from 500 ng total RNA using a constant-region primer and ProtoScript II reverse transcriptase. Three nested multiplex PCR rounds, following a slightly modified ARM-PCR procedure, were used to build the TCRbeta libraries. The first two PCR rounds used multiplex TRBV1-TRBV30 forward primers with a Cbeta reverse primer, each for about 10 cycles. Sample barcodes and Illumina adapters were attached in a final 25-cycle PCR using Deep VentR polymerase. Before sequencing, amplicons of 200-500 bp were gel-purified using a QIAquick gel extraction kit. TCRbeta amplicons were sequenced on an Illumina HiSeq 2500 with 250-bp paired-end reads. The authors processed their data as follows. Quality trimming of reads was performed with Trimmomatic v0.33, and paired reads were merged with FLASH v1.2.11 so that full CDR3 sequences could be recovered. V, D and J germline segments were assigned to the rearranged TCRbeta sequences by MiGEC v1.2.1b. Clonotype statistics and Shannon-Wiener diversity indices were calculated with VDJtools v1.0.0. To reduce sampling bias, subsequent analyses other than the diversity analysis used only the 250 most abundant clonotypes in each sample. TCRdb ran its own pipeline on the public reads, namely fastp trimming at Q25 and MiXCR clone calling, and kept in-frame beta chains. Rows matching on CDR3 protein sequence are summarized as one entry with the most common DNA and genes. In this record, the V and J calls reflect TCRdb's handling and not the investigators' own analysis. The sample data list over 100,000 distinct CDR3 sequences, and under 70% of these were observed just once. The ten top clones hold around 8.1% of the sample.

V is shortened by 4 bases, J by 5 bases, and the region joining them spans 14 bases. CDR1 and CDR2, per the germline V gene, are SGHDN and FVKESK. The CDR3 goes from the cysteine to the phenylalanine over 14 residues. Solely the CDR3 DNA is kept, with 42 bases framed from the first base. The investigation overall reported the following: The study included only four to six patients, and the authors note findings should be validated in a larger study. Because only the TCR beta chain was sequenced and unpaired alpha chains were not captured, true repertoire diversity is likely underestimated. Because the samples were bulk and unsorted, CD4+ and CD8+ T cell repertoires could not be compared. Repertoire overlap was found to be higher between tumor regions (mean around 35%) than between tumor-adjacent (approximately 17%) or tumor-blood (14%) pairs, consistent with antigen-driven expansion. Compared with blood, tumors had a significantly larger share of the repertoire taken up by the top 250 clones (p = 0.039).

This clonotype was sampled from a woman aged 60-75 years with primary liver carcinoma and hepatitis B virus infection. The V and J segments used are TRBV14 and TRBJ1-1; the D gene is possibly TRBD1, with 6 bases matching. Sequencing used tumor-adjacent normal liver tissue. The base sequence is TGTGCCAGCAGCCGGCAAGGGGGTTATACTGAAGCTTTCTTT. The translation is CASSRQGGYTEAFF.